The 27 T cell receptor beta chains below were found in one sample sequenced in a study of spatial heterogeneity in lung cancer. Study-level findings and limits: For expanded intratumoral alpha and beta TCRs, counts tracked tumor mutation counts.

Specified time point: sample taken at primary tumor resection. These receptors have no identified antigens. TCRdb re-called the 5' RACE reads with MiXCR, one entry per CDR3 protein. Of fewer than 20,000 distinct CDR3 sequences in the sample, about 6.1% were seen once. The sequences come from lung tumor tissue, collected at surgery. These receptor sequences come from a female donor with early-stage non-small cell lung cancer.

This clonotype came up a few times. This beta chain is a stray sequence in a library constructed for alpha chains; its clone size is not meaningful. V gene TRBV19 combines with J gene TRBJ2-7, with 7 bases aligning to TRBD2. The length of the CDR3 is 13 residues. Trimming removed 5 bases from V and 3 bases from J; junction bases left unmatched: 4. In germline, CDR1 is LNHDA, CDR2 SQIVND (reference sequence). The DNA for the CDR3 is TGTGCCAGTAGTTACAGGACTAGCTACGAGCAGTACTTC. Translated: CASSYRTSYEQYF.

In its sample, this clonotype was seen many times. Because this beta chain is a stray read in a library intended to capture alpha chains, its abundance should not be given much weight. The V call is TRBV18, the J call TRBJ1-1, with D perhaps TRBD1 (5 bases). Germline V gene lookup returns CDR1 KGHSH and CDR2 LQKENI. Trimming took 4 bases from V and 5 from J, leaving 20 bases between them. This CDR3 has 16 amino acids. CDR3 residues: CASSLINPGRGTEAFF. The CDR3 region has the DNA TGTGCCAGCTCACTGATTAACCCCGGACGGGGGACTGAAGCTTTCTTT.

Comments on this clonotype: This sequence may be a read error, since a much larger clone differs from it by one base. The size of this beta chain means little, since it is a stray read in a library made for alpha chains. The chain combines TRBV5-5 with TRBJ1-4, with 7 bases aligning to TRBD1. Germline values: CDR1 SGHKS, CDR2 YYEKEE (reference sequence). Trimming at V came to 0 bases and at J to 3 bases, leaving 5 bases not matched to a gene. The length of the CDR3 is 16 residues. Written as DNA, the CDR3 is TGTGCCAGCAGCTTGGACCCAGGGGGACCTAATGAAAAACTGTTTTTT. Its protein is CASSLDPGGPNEKLFF.

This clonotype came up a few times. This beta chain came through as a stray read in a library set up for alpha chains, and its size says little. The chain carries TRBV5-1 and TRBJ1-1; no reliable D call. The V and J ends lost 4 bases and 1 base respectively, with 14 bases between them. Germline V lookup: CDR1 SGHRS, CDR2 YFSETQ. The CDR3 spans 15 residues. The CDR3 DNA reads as TGCGCCAGCAGCACCGACGGGCAGCAGAACACTGAAGCTTTCTTT. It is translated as CASSTDGQQNTEAFF.

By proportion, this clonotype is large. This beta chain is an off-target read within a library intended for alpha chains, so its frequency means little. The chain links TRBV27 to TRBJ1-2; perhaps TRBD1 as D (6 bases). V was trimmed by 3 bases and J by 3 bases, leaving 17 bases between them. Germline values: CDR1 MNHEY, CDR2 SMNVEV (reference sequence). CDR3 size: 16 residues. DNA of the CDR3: TGTGCCAGCAGTTTCGGTCCCAATCCAGGGGACTATGGCTACACCTTC. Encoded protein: CASSFGPNPGDYGYTF.

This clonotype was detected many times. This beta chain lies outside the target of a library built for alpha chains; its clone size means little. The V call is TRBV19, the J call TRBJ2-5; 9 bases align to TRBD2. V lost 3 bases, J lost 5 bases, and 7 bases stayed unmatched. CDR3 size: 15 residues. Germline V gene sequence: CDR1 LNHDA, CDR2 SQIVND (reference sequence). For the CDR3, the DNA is TGTGCCAGTAGTATTTCGGCTAGCGGGAAGGAGACCCAGTACTTC. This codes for CASSISASGKETQYF.

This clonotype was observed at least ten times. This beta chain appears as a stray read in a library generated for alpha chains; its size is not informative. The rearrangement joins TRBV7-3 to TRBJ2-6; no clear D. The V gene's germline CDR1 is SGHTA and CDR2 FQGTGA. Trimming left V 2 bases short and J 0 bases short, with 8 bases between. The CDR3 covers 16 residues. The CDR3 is CASSLRTVSGANVLTF. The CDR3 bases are TGTGCCAGCAGCTTACGGACCGTCTCTGGGGCCAACGTCCTGACTTTC.

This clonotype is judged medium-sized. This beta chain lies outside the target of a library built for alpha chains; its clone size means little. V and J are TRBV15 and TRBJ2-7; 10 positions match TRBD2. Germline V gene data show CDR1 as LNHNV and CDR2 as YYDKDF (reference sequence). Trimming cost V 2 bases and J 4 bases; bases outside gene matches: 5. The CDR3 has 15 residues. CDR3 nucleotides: TGTGCCACCAGCAGACCCGGACTAGCGGATTACGAGCAGTACTTC. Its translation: CATSRPGLADYEQYF.

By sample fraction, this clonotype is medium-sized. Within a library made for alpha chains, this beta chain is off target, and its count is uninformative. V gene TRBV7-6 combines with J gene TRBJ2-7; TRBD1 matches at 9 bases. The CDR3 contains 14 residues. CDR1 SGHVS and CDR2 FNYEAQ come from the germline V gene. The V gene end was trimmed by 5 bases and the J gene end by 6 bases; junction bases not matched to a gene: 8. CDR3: CASSAGTGPGEQYF. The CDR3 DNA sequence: TGTGCCAGCAGCGCCGGGACAGGGCCGGGCGAGCAGTACTTC. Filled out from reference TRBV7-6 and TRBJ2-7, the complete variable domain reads GAGVSQSPRYKVTKRGQDVALRCDPISGHVSLYWYRQALGQGPEFLTYFNYEAQQDKSGLPNDRFSAERPEGSISTLTIQRTEQRDSAMYRCASSAGTGPGEQYFGPGTRLTVT.

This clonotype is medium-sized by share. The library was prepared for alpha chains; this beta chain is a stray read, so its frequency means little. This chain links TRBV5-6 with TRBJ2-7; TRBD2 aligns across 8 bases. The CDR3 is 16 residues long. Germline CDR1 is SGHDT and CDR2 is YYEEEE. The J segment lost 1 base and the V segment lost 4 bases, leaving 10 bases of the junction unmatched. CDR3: CASSEDGSGISYEQYF. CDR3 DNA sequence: TGTGCCAGCAGCGAGGACGGTAGCGGGATTTCCTACGAGCAGTACTTC.

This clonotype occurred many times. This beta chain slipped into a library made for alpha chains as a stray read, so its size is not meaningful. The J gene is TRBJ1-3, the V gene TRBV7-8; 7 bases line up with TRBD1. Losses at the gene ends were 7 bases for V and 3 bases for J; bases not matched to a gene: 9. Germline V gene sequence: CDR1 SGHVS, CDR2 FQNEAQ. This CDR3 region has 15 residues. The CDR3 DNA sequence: TGTGCCAGCACGAGGGACCACAGGGGTGGAAACACCATATATTTT. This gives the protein CASTRDHRGGNTIYF.

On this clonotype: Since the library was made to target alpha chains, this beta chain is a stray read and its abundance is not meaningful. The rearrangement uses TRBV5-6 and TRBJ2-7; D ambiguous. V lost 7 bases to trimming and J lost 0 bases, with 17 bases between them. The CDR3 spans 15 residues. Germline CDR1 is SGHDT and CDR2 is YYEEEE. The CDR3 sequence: CASAAQTDVSYEQYF. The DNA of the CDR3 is TGTGCCAGCGCCGCCCAGACGGACGTCTCCTACGAGCAGTACTTC.

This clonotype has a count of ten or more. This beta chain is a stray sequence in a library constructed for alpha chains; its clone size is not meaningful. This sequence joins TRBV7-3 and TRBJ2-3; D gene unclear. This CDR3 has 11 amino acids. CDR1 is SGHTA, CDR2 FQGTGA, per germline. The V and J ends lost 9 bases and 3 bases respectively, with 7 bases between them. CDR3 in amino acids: CASAGTDTQYF. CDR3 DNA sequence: TGTGCCAGTGCTGGGACAGATACGCAGTATTTT.

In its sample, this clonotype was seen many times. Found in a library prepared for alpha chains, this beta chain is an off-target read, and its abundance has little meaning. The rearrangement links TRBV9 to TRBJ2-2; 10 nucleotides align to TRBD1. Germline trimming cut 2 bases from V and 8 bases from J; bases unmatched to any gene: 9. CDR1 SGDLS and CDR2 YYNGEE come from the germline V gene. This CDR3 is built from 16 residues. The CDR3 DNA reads TGTGCCAGCAGCGTGACAGGGGGCGCATCGTCAGGGGAGCTGTTTTTT. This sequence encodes CASSVTGGASSGELFF.

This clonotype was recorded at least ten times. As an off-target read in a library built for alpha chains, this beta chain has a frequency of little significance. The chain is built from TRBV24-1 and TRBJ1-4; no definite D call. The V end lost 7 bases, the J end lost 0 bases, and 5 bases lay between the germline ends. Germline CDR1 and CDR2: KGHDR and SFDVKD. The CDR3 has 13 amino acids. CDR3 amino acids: CATRNATNEKLFF. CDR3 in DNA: TGTGCCACCAGGAATGCAACTAATGAAAAACTGTTTTTT.

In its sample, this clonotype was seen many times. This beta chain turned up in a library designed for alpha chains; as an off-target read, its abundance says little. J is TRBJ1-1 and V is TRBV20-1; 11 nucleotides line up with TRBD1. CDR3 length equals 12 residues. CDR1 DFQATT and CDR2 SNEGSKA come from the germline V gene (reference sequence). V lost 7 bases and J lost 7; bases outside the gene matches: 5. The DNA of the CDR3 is TGCAGTGGGGGGACAGGGGGAAATGAAGCTTTCTTT. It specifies CSGGTGGNEAFF.

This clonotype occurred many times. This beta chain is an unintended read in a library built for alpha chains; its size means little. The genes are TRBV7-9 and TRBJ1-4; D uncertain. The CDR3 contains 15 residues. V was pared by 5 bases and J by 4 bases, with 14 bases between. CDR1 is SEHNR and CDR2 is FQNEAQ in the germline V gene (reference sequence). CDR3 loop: CASSKSQGGNEKLFF. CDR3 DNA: TGTGCCAGCAGCAAAAGCCAAGGTGGTAATGAAAAACTGTTTTTT.

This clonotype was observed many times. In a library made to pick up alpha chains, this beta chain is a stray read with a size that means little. The DNA for the CDR3 is TGCGCCAAAACTACCAGCCCAGAGACCCAGTACTTC. This gives the protein CAKTTSPETQYF. This chain joins TRBV23-1 and TRBJ2-5; D not resolved. TRBV23-1 is filed as an ORF, its function uncertain. This CDR3 contains 12 residues. Trimming left V 10 bases short and J 4 bases short, with 13 bases between.

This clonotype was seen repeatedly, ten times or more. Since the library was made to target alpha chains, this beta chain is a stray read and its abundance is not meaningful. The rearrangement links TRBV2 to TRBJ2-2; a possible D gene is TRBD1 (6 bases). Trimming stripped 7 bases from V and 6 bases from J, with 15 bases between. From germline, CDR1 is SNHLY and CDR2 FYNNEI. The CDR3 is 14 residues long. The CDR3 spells CASKVGRGAGELFF. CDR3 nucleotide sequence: TGTGCCAGCAAAGTGGGCAGGGGAGCCGGGGAGCTGTTTTTT.

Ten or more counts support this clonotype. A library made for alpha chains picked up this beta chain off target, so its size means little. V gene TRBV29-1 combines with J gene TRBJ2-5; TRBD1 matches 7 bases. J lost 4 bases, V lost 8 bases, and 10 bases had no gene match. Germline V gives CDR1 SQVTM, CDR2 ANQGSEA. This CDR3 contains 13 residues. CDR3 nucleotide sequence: TGCAGCTCAAAAGGGGGCAGGACAGAGACCCAGTACTTC. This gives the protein CSSKGGRTETQYF.

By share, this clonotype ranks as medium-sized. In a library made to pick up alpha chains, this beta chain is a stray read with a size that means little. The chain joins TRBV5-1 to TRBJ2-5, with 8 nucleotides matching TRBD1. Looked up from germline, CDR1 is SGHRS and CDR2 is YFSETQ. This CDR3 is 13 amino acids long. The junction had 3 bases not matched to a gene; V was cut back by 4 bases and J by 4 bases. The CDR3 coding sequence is TGCGCCAGCAGCATCGGACAGGGAGAGACCCAGTACTTC. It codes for CASSIGQGETQYF.

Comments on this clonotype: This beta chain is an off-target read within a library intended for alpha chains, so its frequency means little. CDR3 sequence: CASRGRSSTYEQYF. CDR3 nucleotide sequence: TGTGCCAGCAGGGGACGGTCCTCGACCTACGAGCAGTACTTC. The chain links TRBV28 to TRBJ2-7, with D possibly called TRBD1 or TRBD2 (5 bases each). This CDR3 has 14 amino acids. V was cut by 6 bases and J by 2 bases, with 14 bases left in between. Per germline, CDR1 MDHEN and CDR2 SYDVKM.

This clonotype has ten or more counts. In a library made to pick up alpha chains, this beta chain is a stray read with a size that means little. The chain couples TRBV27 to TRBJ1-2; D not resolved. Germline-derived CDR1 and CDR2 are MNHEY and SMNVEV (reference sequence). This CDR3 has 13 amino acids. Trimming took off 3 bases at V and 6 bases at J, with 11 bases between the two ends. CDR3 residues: CASSFIGNNGYTF. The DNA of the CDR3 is TGTGCCAGCAGTTTTATAGGGAACAATGGCTACACCTTC.

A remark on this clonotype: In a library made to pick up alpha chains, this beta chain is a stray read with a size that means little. For the CDR3, the DNA is TGTGCCAGCAGCCAAGATCGCGGCGGGAGGGCAGATACGCAGTATTTT. Protein product: CASSQDRGGRADTQYF. The V and J genes are TRBV3-1 and TRBJ2-3, with 9 bases fitting TRBD2. V shed 0 bases, J shed 4 bases, and the junction held 5 bases outside the gene matches. The CDR3 sequence is 16 residues long. CDR1 LGHDT and CDR2 YNNKEL come from the germline V gene (reference sequence).

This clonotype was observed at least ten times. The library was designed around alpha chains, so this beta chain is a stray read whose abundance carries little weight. The CDR3 sequence: CASSFEENSPLHF. CDR3 in DNA: TGCGCCAGCAGCTTTGAGGAGAATTCACCCCTCCACTTT. This chain links TRBV5-1 with TRBJ1-6, with D hard to call. Trimming took 2 bases from V and 7 from J, leaving 7 bases between them. There are 13 residues in the CDR3. From germline, CDR1 is SGHRS and CDR2 YFSETQ.

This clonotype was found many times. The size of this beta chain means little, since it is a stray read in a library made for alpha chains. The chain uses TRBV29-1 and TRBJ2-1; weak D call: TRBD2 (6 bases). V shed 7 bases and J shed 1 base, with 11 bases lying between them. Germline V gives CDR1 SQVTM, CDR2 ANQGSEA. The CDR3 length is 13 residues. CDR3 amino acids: CSGGGDSYNEQFF. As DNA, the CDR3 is TGCAGCGGCGGCGGGGATTCCTACAATGAGCAGTTCTTC.

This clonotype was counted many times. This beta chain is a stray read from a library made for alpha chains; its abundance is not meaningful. CDR3 loop: CASSPAANGNTIYF. The CDR3 DNA sequence: TGTGCCAGCAGCCCCGCGGCTAACGGAAACACCATATATTTT. V is TRBV7-2 and J is TRBJ1-3; D ambiguous. The germline gives CDR1 SGHTA, CDR2 FQGNSA. V shed 5 bases and J shed 4 bases, with 12 bases lying between them. The CDR3 is 14 amino acids.